The 4 T cell receptor beta chains in this list originate from one sample, sequenced in a study of blood T cell repertoires in COVID-19. TCRdb keeps only in-frame clones here, not all; method: immunoSEQ multiplex PCR. The table includes 150,000 to 200,000 clones, more than 60% detected once. Specimen: peripheral blood. The receptors were gathered from a man in his fifties who had recovered from COVID-19.

Of note for this clone: This specimen includes other DNA sequences encoding the same CDR3. The chain joins TRBV18 to TRBJ2-5, with D possibly TRBD1 on 5 matching bases. The germline V gene encodes CDR1 KGHSH and CDR2 LQKENI. This CDR3 contains 14 residues. With 3 bases removed from V and 4 bases from J, the gap between germline ends came to 12 bases. The CDR3 DNA is TGTGCCAGCTCACCTCCCGGACAAGGAGAGACCCAGTACTTC. It translates to CASSPPGQGETQYF.

The chain couples TRBV19 to TRBJ2-3; 10 bases agree with TRBD2. The CDR3 has 17 amino acids. From germline, CDR1 is LNHDA and CDR2 SQIVND (reference sequence). The ends lost 7 bases at V and 0 bases at J; junction bases unmatched: 10. Written as DNA, the CDR3 is TGTGCCAGTAACCCTAGCGGGAGCGCTTCTAGCACAGATACGCAGTATTTT. Protein sequence: CASNPSGSASSTDTQYF.

The chain is built from TRBV7-9 and TRBJ2-7, with D maybe TRBD1 (6 bases). Germline CDR1 is SEHNR and CDR2 is FQNEAQ (reference sequence). The CDR3 totals 14 residues. V was pared by 2 bases and J by 4 bases, with 12 bases between. The CDR3 reads CASSLMSGAYEQYF. The CDR3 DNA reads TGTGCCAGCAGCTTAATGTCAGGGGCTTACGAGCAGTACTTC.

The gene calls are TRBV5-1 and TRBJ2-5; 7 nucleotides agree with TRBD1. The CDR3 covers 15 residues. Per germline, CDR1 SGHRS and CDR2 YFSETQ. The V gene end was trimmed by 3 bases and the J gene end by 3 bases; junction bases not matched to a gene: 8. This chain's CDR3 is CASSSGTDFKETQYF. The CDR3 nucleotides read TGCGCCAGCAGCTCCGGGACAGACTTTAAAGAGACCCAGTACTTC.